These 14 T cell receptor beta chains were all obtained from the same sample, sequenced in a study of T cell responses to AZD1222 COVID-19 vaccine (dated by TCRdb to the early 2020s). The intended sense of this specimen's time point label: baseline before first vaccination. The library was built by means of the immunoSEQ multiplex PCR assay. TCRdb took this table from immuneACCESS and kept in-frame rearrangements with V and J called. Such tables lack part of the clones; where checked against another copy, unresolved V genes explain under half of the gap, and the rest is unexplained. Within this sample are fewer than 100,000 clones, with around nine tenths of them counted one time only. Jointly, the top ten make up about an eighth of the sample. Specimen: peripheral blood, collected on day 0 of AZD1222 vaccination. The receptors shown here come from an adult in good health.

V gene TRBV7-9 combines with J gene TRBJ1-1; D remains unclear. The CDR3 loop spans 13 amino acids. Germline V CDR1 and CDR2: SEHNR, FQNEAQ (reference sequence). Trimming pared 4 bases from V and 1 base from J, leaving 7 bases between. The CDR3, as DNA: TGTGCCAGCAGCTCGCAGGCGAACACTGAAGCTTTCTTT. Protein sequence: CASSSQANTEAFF.

This clone is a singleton in its sample. The genes are TRBV10-3 and TRBJ1-5; tentative D call: TRBD1 (5 bases). V lost 6 bases to trimming and J lost 3 bases, with 9 bases between them. The CDR3 loop spans 13 amino acids. The germline gives CDR1 ENHRY, CDR2 SYGVKD. The CDR3 region has the DNA TGTGCCATCAGGGACACCGACAATCAGCCCCAGCATTTT. Translating gives CAIRDTDNQPQHF.

This chain uses TRBV5-1 with TRBJ2-1; 13 positions match TRBD2. The germline CDR1 and CDR2 sequences are SGHRS and YFSETQ. CDR3 length: 17 residues. The ends lost 4 bases at V and 7 bases at J; junction bases unmatched: 11. CDR3 DNA: TGCGCCAGCAGCCACGGGACTAGCGGGGCCGGGAGGAATGAGCAGTTCTTC. Translated: CASSHGTSGAGRNEQFF.

The chain uses TRBV7-2 and TRBJ2-5, with D maybe TRBD2 (5 bases). CDR3 size: 15 residues. V lost 4 bases to trimming and J lost 2 bases, with 14 bases between them. Germline V gene sequence: CDR1 SGHTA, CDR2 FQGNSA. The CDR3 DNA reads TGTGCCAGCAGCTCGACCCGGACTCGACAAGAGACCCAGTACTTC. Translated, it gives CASSSTRTRQETQYF.

V usage is TRBV6-5 and J usage is TRBJ2-2; D may be TRBD1 (7 bases). The CDR3 consists of 14 residues. V shed 7 bases and J shed 4 bases, with 13 bases lying between them. CDR1 and CDR2 from the germline V gene are MNHEY and SVGAGI. Here the CDR3 DNA reads TGTGCCAGCACAGGGGGTAGCGGCACCGGGGAGCTGTTTTTT. Its protein is CASTGGSGTGELFF.

The J gene is TRBJ1-2, the V gene TRBV19; 7 positions agree with TRBD1. CDR1 LNHDA and CDR2 SQIVND come from the germline V gene (reference sequence). This CDR3 has 14 residues. The V segment lost 5 bases and the J segment 0 bases; nucleotides outside the gene matches: 3. The CDR3 nucleotides read TGTGCCAGTAGTCAACAGGGGACTAACTATGGCTACACCTTC. Its translation: CASSQQGTNYGYTF.

The chain carries TRBV2 and TRBJ1-6, with 9 positions matching TRBD1. After removal of 6 bases from V and 9 bases from J, the junction contained 3 bases not matched to a gene. This CDR3 spans 13 amino acids. Germline lookup yields CDR1 SNHLY and CDR2 FYNNEI. For the CDR3, the DNA is TGTGCCAGCAGGGGACAGGGAAGTTCACCCCTCCACTTT. Translating gives CASRGQGSSPLHF.

The rearrangement uses TRBV12-5 and TRBJ2-5, with 8 positions matching TRBD2. Trimming took 7 bases from V and 2 from J; bases not matched to a gene: 12. The CDR3 contains 16 residues. Germline V gene lookup returns CDR1 LGHNT and CDR2 FRNRAP. The CDR3 DNA reads as TGTGCTAGTGCCCCCCTTGTGGCTAGCGGGCAAGAGACCCAGTACTTC. Translated: CASAPLVASGQETQYF.

This chain links TRBV23-1 with TRBJ2-1, with 10 nucleotides matching TRBD1. TRBV23-1 belongs to the ORF category, with a function that is uncertain. The CDR3 length is 19 residues. The V segment lost 1 base and the J segment 5 bases; nucleotides outside the gene matches: 14. The CDR3 loop reads CASSQWPSTGTGEDNEQFF. The CDR3, as DNA: TGCGCCAGCAGTCAATGGCCCTCTACCGGGACAGGGGAGGACAATGAGCAGTTCTTC.

This chain connects TRBV2 to TRBJ1-5, with a weak D call TRBD1 (5 bases). The CDR3 covers 12 residues. Germline lookup yields CDR1 SNHLY and CDR2 FYNNEI. Trimming removed 8 bases at V and 3 bases at J, with 8 bases between. In DNA, the CDR3 is TGTGCCAGCTGGGACCCCAATCAGCCCCAGCATTTT. Translation: CASWDPNQPQHF.

V and J are TRBV10-1 and TRBJ1-5; D gene unclear. V dropped 10 bases and J dropped 8 bases, with 18 bases sitting between them. In germline, CDR1 is WNHNN, CDR2 SYGVQD (reference sequence). The CDR3 totals 13 residues. In DNA form, the CDR3 reads TGCGCCACCTCTAAGGACGGCCGGGAGCCCCAGCATTTT. This codes for CATSKDGREPQHF.

The gene calls are TRBV15 and TRBJ2-2; 7 nucleotides line up with TRBD2. Germline V gives CDR1 LNHNV, CDR2 YYDKDF (reference sequence). CDR3 length equals 16 residues. Germline trimming cut 1 base from V and 6 bases from J; bases unmatched to any gene: 8. The CDR3 sequence: CATSRGGGRWAGELFF. CDR3 nucleotides: TGTGCCACCAGCAGAGGGGGAGGGAGATGGGCCGGGGAGCTGTTTTTT.

In this sample, this clone turned up once. The rearrangement joins TRBV27 to TRBJ2-5; 10 bases are a match to TRBD2. The ends lost 7 bases at V and 5 bases at J; junction bases unmatched: 4. Germline V gene lookup returns CDR1 MNHEY and CDR2 SMNVEV (reference sequence). This CDR3 has 13 amino acids. The DNA of the CDR3 is TGTGCCAGCAAGTCTAGCGGGAGTGAGACCCAGTACTTC. Its translation: CASKSSGSETQYF.

This chain uses TRBV18 with TRBJ2-1; tentative D call: TRBD2 (5 bases). The V end lost 3 bases, the J end lost 6 bases, and 18 bases lay between the germline ends. This CDR3 spans 16 amino acids. Germline CDR1 and CDR2: KGHSH and LQKENI. The CDR3 region is CASSPGGRPSSNEQFF. The CDR3, as DNA: TGTGCCAGCTCACCGGGCGGGCGGCCCTCTAGCAATGAGCAGTTCTTC.